The 23 T cell receptor beta chains below all came from one sample that was sequenced in a study of CD8+ T cells in alopecia areata (dated by TCRdb to about 2018). The library was generated by the immunoSEQ multiplex PCR assay. For TCR sequencing, RNA was extracted from every sample and reverse transcribed into cDNA to serve as template. As stored in TCRdb, this immuneACCESS dataset retains in-frame rearrangements with V and J assigned. A fraction of the clones does not appear; measured against another copy, unresolved V genes explain less than half of the discrepancy, and the remainder lacks a known reason. This sample comprises fewer than 250,000 clones, 35% to 40% of them detected only once. The ten top clones hold around 0.48% of the sample. The meaning of the sample's treatment or condition label: oral pan-JAK inhibitor, 5-10 mg twice daily. The sample here was CD4+ T cells sorted from blood, taken between weeks 30 and 35, from a patient treated with tofacitinib. The receptors here all came from a human donor with alopecia areata.

The chain recombines TRBV5-4 with TRBJ1-2; D gene ambiguous. The CDR3 loop spans 12 amino acids. Germline CDR1 reads SGHNT; CDR2 reads YYREEE (reference sequence). Trimming removed 4 bases from V and 3 bases from J, with 7 bases in between. CDR3: CASSQDYYGYTF. CDR3 DNA sequence: TGTGCCAGCAGCCAGGACTACTATGGCTACACCTTC.

A few counts support this clone. The V and J genes are TRBV30 and TRBJ1-1; tentative D call: TRBD1 (5 bases). The V end was cut by 4 bases, the J end by 11 bases, with 11 bases between. The CDR3 covers 10 residues. Germline V gene lookup returns CDR1 GTSNPN and CDR2 SVGIG (reference sequence). The CDR3 nucleotides read TGTGCCTGGACGGACACGAAGGCTTTCTTT. Residues: CAWTDTKAFF.

J is TRBJ1-4 and V is TRBV14, with a tentative D call TRBD1 (6 bases). V shed 4 bases and J shed 0 bases, with 12 bases lying between them. The germline gives CDR1 SGHDN, CDR2 FVKESK. The CDR3 has 16 residues. CDR3 in amino acids: CASSPTGGATNEKLFF. CDR3 DNA: TGTGCCAGCAGCCCGACAGGAGGAGCAACTAATGAAAAACTGTTTTTT.

The chain couples TRBV4-2 to TRBJ2-7, with TRBD2 identical over 12 bases. Germline V CDR1 and CDR2: LGHNA, YNFKEQ. The CDR3 sequence is 15 residues long. Trimming took 2 bases from V and 7 from J; bases not matched to a gene: 6. The CDR3 DNA reads as TGTGCCAGCAGCCAAAGGCTAGCGGGAGGGGAAGAGCAGTACTTC. This codes for CASSQRLAGGEEQYF.

This clone has only a few counts. The chain is built from TRBV6-5 and TRBJ2-7; 7 positions agree with TRBD1. The germline V gene encodes CDR1 MNHEY and CDR2 SVGAGI. J lost 2 bases, V lost 8 bases, and 12 bases had no gene match. There are 15 residues in the CDR3. In DNA, the CDR3 is TGTGCCAGCGCCTCCGCAGGGGGTGGAACCTACGAGCAGTACTTC. The encoded protein is CASASAGGGTYEQYF.

This clone showed up just a few times. The rearrangement links TRBV7-9 to TRBJ2-3; 10 bases are a match to TRBD1. The CDR3 covers 16 residues. Unmatched junction bases numbered 12, after V lost 6 bases and J lost 6 bases. The germline V gene has CDR1 SEHNR and CDR2 FQNEAQ (reference sequence). CDR3 in amino acids: CASSSSGTGVKDTQYF. CDR3 in DNA: TGTGCCAGCAGTTCGTCCGGGACAGGGGTGAAGGATACGCAGTATTTT.

The chain recombines TRBV6-1 with TRBJ1-4; 7 positions match TRBD1. Trimming removed 6 bases from V and 3 bases from J; junction bases left unmatched: 4. Germline values: CDR1 MNHNS, CDR2 SASEGT. The CDR3 extends over 14 amino acids. The CDR3 protein is CASSRGQANEKLFF. Written as DNA, the CDR3 is TGTGCCAGCAGCAGAGGACAGGCTAATGAAAAACTGTTTTTT.

This clone showed up just a few times. The chain uses TRBV5-1 and TRBJ2-7; possibly TRBD2 for D (5 bases). This CDR3 comprises 12 residues. In germline, CDR1 is SGHRS, CDR2 YFSETQ. Trimming removed 5 bases at V and 6 bases at J, with 12 bases between. The CDR3 bases are TGCGCCAGCAGTCTAGCAGGTTCCGAGCAGTACTTC. Its protein is CASSLAGSEQYF.

This clone was seen only a few times. The V gene is TRBV7-6, the J gene TRBJ2-7; either TRBD1 or TRBD2 may fit D (5 bases each). CDR3 length: 15 amino acids. Germline V gives CDR1 SGHVS, CDR2 FNYEAQ. Trimming left V 0 bases short and J 2 bases short, with 11 bases between. This chain's CDR3 is CASSLASGQTYEQYF. DNA for the CDR3: TGTGCCAGCAGCTTAGCGTCGGGGCAAACCTACGAGCAGTACTTC.

V is TRBV29-1 and J is TRBJ2-5; TRBD1 aligns across 8 bases. Trimming cost V 4 bases and J 2 bases; bases outside gene matches: 3. CDR3 length: 13 residues. Germline assignment: CDR1 SQVTM and CDR2 ANQGSEA. Written as DNA, the CDR3 is TGCAGCGTTGGACAGGGGAGACAAGAGACCCAGTACTTC. Translated: CSVGQGRQETQYF.

The rearrangement links TRBV5-1 to TRBJ2-2, with a possible D match to TRBD2 (5 bases). The V end was cut by 0 bases, the J end by 3 bases, with 15 bases between. The CDR3 runs 17 residues. The V gene's germline CDR1 is SGHRS and CDR2 YFSETQ. CDR3: CASSLEVPGSHTGELFF. In nucleotides, the CDR3 is TGCGCCAGCAGCTTGGAAGTCCCGGGATCGCACACCGGGGAGCTGTTTTTT.

The chain recombines TRBV2 with TRBJ2-3; a possible D gene is TRBD1 (5 bases). Germline lookup yields CDR1 SNHLY and CDR2 FYNNEI. The CDR3 runs to 14 residues. V was cut by 4 bases and J by 5 bases, with 13 bases left in between. The DNA for the CDR3 is TGTGCCAGCAGTGGGGGCACACCAGGAGATACGCAGTATTTT. Translated: CASSGGTPGDTQYF.

This clone was counted only a few times. The J gene is TRBJ1-5, the V gene TRBV29-1, with D perhaps matching TRBD1 (6 bases). CDR1 SQVTM and CDR2 ANQGSEA come from the germline V gene. The length of the CDR3 is 13 residues. V was clipped by 6 bases and J by 3 bases, with 12 bases between them. DNA of the CDR3: TGCAGCGTAGTGACAGGCTACAATCAGCCCCAGCATTTT. Protein sequence: CSVVTGYNQPQHF.

V and J are TRBV4-1 and TRBJ1-4; D uncertain. Germline CDR1 MGHRA, CDR2 YSYEKL. V gave up 5 bases and J gave up 8 bases, with 12 bases separating them. The CDR3 totals 13 residues. The CDR3 reads CASSTTGGEKLFF. The CDR3 DNA reads as TGCGCCAGCAGCACGACTGGTGGGGAAAAACTGTTTTTT.

The rearrangement joins TRBV7-9 to TRBJ2-2; D gene unclear. The V gene's germline CDR1 is SEHNR and CDR2 FQNEAQ (reference sequence). Trimming took 6 bases from V and 1 from J, leaving 6 bases between them. The CDR3 is 13 amino acids. This CDR3 reads CASSFRNTGELFF. CDR3 coding DNA: TGTGCCAGCAGTTTCAGGAACACCGGGGAGCTGTTTTTT.

A few counts support this clone. Within the sample, other DNA sequences also encode this same CDR3. This chain uses TRBV25-1 with TRBJ1-5; the D is unclear. The CDR3 covers 12 residues. Germline V gene data show CDR1 as MGHDK and CDR2 as SYGVNS. V gave up 6 bases and J gave up 0 bases, with 3 bases separating them. CDR3 nucleotide sequence: TGTGCCAGCAGCTATAGCAATCAGCCCCAGCATTTT. As protein: CASSYSNQPQHF. Complete variable domain (other parts from reference TRBV25-1 and TRBJ1-5): EADIYQTPRYLVIGTGKKITLECSQTMGHDKMYWYQQDPGMELHLIHYSYGVNSTEKGDLSSESTVSRIRTEHFPLTLESARPSHTSQYLCASSYSNQPQHFGDGTRLSIL.

CDR3 sequence: CATSTMNRATQPQHF. Written as DNA, the CDR3 is TGTGCCACCAGCACCATGAACAGGGCCACTCAGCCCCAGCATTTT. The chain employs TRBV15 and TRBJ1-5; D is possibly TRBD1 (6 bases). Between the trimmed V and J ends, which lost 4 bases and 6 bases, there was a span of 16 bases. The germline gives CDR1 LNHNV, CDR2 YYDKDF (reference sequence). This CDR3 has 15 residues.

The chain links TRBV5-6 to TRBJ2-7, with TRBD2 matching over 11 bases. Germline values: CDR1 SGHDT, CDR2 YYEEEE. The trim removed 2 bases at V and 6 bases at J, leaving 7 bases unmatched. The CDR3 totals 15 residues. CDR3 in amino acids: CASSFISGRAGEQYF. As DNA, the CDR3 is TGTGCCAGCAGCTTTATTAGCGGGAGGGCCGGCGAGCAGTACTTC.

This clone was seen only a few times. The gene calls are TRBV19 and TRBJ2-3; 11 positions agree with TRBD2. V was pared by 4 bases and J by 2 bases, with 8 bases of the junction left unmatched. CDR1 is LNHDA and CDR2 is SQIVND in the germline V gene (reference sequence). CDR3 size: 17 residues. CDR3 in amino acids: CASSTTTSGMPTDTQYF. CDR3 in DNA: TGTGCCAGTAGTACTACGACTAGCGGGATGCCCACAGATACGCAGTATTTT.

V gene TRBV5-6 combines with J gene TRBJ2-3; no clear D gene. Looked up from germline, CDR1 is SGHDT and CDR2 is YYEEEE. The CDR3 is 14 residues long. The V gene lost 2 bases and the J gene lost 2 bases, with 9 bases spanning the gap. The CDR3 sequence is CASSFTGVTDTQYF. The CDR3 nucleotides read TGTGCCAGCAGCTTTACCGGAGTCACAGATACGCAGTATTTT.

The chain employs TRBV25-1 and TRBJ2-5; D is tentatively TRBD1 or TRBD2 (5 bases each). CDR3 size: 14 residues. Germline CDR1 reads MGHDK; CDR2 reads SYGVNS. Trimming removed 3 bases from V and 5 bases from J, with 13 bases in between. The CDR3 DNA reads TGTGCCAGCAGTGATCGGGGCGGCCGGGAGACCCAGTACTTC. Amino acid sequence: CASSDRGGRETQYF.

This clone was observed a handful of times. This chain joins TRBV7-2 and TRBJ2-4; 12 positions match TRBD2. Germline CDR1 and CDR2: SGHTA and FQGNSA. This CDR3 has 16 residues. The ends lost 5 bases at V and 1 base at J; junction bases unmatched: 3. DNA for the CDR3: TGTGCCAGCAGCGCCGGACTAGCGGGGGCCAAAAACATTCAGTACTTC. Protein sequence: CASSAGLAGAKNIQYF.

The sample holds a few counts of this clone. DNA for the CDR3: TGTGCCAGCAGTGAAGTTGACAGGCGGGAGCAGTACTTC. Translation: CASSEVDRREQYF. The chain has TRBV6-5 and TRBJ2-7, with a weak D call TRBD1 (6 bases). With 5 bases removed from V and 7 bases from J, the gap between germline ends came to 15 bases. CDR1 is MNHEY, CDR2 SVGAGI, per germline. The CDR3 contains 13 residues.